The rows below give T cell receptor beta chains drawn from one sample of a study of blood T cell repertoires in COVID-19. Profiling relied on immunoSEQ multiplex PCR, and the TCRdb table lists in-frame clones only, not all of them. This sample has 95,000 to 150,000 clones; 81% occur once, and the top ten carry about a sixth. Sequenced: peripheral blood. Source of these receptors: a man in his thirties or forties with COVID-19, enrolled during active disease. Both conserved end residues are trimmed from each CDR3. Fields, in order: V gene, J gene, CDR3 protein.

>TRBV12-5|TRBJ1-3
ASGMRGTLSSGNTIY
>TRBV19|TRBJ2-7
ASRDSIYEQY
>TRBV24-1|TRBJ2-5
ATSAGDYQETQY
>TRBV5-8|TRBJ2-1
ASSSLLGRLEQF
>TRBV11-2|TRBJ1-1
ASSPDRGETEAF
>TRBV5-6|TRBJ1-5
ASSFTGGLDYSNQPQH
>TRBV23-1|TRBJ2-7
ARDSPTGSSYEQY
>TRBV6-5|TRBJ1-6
ATRQGVDSPLH
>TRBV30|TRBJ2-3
ACLILDTQY
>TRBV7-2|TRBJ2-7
ASSLVGRAYEQY
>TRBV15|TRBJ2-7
ATSREAGSSYEQY
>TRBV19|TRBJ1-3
ASLEGRSGNTIY
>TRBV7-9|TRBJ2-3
ASSPPLRGGLDTQY
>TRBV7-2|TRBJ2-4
ASSPGQGVNIQY
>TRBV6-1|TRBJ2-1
ASSESGTEQF
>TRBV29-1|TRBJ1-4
SVGHRGATNEKLF
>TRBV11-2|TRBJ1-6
ASSFLTGGYSYNSPLH
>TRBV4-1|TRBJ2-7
ASSQLLLAGGGEQY
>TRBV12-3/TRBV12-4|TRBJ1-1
ASSYTENTEAF
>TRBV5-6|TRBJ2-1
ASSSLTSGYYPEQF
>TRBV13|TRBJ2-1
ASSLGSPSGRGWNEQF
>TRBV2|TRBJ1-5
ASSESNNQPQH
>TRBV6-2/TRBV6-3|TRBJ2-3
ASSGGTSSDTQY
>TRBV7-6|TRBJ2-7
ASSLLLDRGTYEQY
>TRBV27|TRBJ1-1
ASRHRGSTEAF
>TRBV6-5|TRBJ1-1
ASSTRQGKNTEAF
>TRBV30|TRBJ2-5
AWTGGLAGQETQY
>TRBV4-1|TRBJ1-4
ASSQPKGKLF
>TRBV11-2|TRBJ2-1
ASSFRPLAGDNEQF
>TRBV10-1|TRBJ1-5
ARSGEQNRPQH
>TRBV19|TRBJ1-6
ASSIEPVNSPLH
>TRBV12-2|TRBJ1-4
ASRFRTGRGEKLF
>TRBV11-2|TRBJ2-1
ASSHRHSGSSYNEQF
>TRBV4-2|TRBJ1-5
ASSQDGQGGSPQH
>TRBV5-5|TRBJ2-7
ASSLAIGQGAYEQY
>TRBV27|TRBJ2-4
ASSPTGRAKNIQY
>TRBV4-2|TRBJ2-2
ASSQDYLFTGTSGGTGELF
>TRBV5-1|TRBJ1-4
ASTRSGPATNEKLF
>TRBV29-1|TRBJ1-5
SVQTGGSGQPQH
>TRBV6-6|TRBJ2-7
ASSLGGYEQY
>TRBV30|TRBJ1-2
AWSRGRENYGYT
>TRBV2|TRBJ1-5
ASSGEGGQIRNQPQH
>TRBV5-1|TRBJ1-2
ASSPLLGQGSGYT
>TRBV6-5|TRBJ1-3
ASSSGGSGNTIY
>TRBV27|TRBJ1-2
AIPRTGVGYT
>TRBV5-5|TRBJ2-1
ASSLDPEGPGQF
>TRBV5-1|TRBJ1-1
ASSSQSGMNTEAF
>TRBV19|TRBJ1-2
ASSIQGRFYGYT
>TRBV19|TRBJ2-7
ASGGPKGPYEQY
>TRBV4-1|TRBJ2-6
ASSRRDRDKSGANVLT
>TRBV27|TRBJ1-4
ASSFVATNEKLF
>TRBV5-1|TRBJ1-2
ASRGDNNGIYNGYT
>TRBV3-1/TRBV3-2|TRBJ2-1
ASSPLGQATKEQF
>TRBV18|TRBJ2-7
ASSPPSGTYEQY
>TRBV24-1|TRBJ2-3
ATSGTSGREIADTQY
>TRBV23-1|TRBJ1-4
ASSQWAATNEKLF
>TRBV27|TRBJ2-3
ASSPTPTALLAGDTDTQY